Following are 2 T cell receptor beta chains from one sample sequenced in a study of T cell responses to AZD1222 COVID-19 vaccine. Method: immunoSEQ multiplex PCR; TCRdb's copy keeps in-frame clones and lacks some. This table has 95,000 to 150,000 clones, around 89% appearing once. Sequencing was performed on peripheral blood, taken on day 0 of MenACWY control vaccination. The receptors originated from an adult in good health.

The V call is TRBV27, the J call TRBJ2-7; D gene ambiguous. The V end lost 8 bases, the J end lost 0 bases, and 14 bases lay between the germline ends. The CDR3 runs to 14 residues. Germline V gene data show CDR1 as MNHEY and CDR2 as SMNVEV (reference sequence). In DNA form, the CDR3 reads TGTGCCAGCGGGTCTGCAAGGAGCTCCTACGAGCAGTACTTC. This gives the protein CASGSARSSYEQYF.

The chain uses TRBV12-3 or TRBV12-4 and TRBJ2-7; D uncertain. Trimming left V 3 bases short and J 3 bases short, with 6 bases between. This CDR3 contains 12 residues. CDR3: CASSLGFYEQYF. The CDR3 coding sequence is TGTGCCAGCAGTTTGGGGTTCTACGAGCAGTACTTC.